Below are 29 T cell receptor beta chains sequenced from a single sample in a study of technical replicates of blood from a handful of donors. Generated by immunoSEQ multiplex PCR, the TCRdb table keeps only in-frame clones and is missing some. The top ten clones hold 3.5% to 4% of a sample with 75,000 to 85,000 clones, around four fifths of them seen once. The material sequenced was PBMCs. Receptor source: a human donor in good health. Some clones in this sample may be carry-over from other donors' samples.

The chain recombines TRBV19 with TRBJ1-1, with 7 bases identical to TRBD1. Germline assignment: CDR1 LNHDA and CDR2 SQIVND (reference sequence). V dropped 5 bases and J dropped 3; count of bases not matched to a gene: 3. CDR3 length: 13 residues. The CDR3 loop is CASSGTEYTEAFF. Written as DNA, the CDR3 is TGTGCCAGTAGTGGGACAGAGTACACTGAAGCTTTCTTT.

The chain joins TRBV5-6 to TRBJ1-6; no clear D gene. V lost 0 bases, J lost 2 bases, and 9 bases lay in between. Germline V lookup: CDR1 SGHDT, CDR2 YYEEEE. The CDR3 sequence is 16 residues long. Here the CDR3 DNA reads TGTGCCAGCAGCTTGGGGTTAGTCACCTATAATTCACCCCTCCACTTT. It translates to CASSLGLVTYNSPLHF. Complete variable domain (other parts from reference TRBV5-6 and TRBJ1-6): DAGVTQSPTHLIKTRGQQVTLRCSPKSGHDTVSWYQQALGQGPQFIFQYYEEEERQRGNFPDRFSGHQFPNYSSELNVNALLLGDSALYLCASSLGLVTYNSPLHFGNGTRLTVT.

The chain carries TRBV7-2 and TRBJ2-3; the match to TRBD2 covers 12 bases. V lost 5 bases to trimming and J lost 5 bases; unmatched junction nucleotides: 2. Germline CDR1 is SGHTA and CDR2 is FQGNSA. The CDR3 is made up of 14 amino acids. CDR3 DNA: TGTGCCAGCAGCAGACTAGCGGGAGTAGATACGCAGTATTTT. This encodes CASSRLAGVDTQYF.

The rearrangement joins TRBV19 to TRBJ2-1, with D possibly being TRBD2 (6 bases). CDR1 and CDR2 (germline): LNHDA, SQIVND (reference sequence). Trimming removed 7 bases from V and 0 bases from J, with 13 bases in between. The CDR3 consists of 15 residues. CDR3 nucleotides: TGTGCCAGTACCCGCGGGATCAGCTCCTACAATGAGCAGTTCTTC. The encoded protein is CASTRGISSYNEQFF.

This sequence joins TRBV5-6 and TRBJ2-3; 9 bases are shared with TRBD1. Looked up from germline, CDR1 is SGHDT and CDR2 is YYEEEE. The trim removed 1 base at V and 1 base at J, leaving 4 bases unmatched. The CDR3 runs 16 residues. The CDR3 spells CASSLWRTGGTDTQYF. The CDR3 DNA reads TGTGCCAGCAGCTTGTGGCGGACAGGGGGCACAGATACGCAGTATTTT.

V gene TRBV2 combines with J gene TRBJ1-2, with 10 bases lining up with TRBD1. Trimming took 5 bases from V and 7 from J; bases not matched to a gene: 4. The length of the CDR3 is 13 residues. The germline gives CDR1 SNHLY, CDR2 FYNNEI. The DNA of the CDR3 is TGTGCCAGCAGTCCGGACAGGGGGGGTGGCTACACCTTC. Its protein is CASSPDRGGGYTF.

This rearrangement joins TRBV7-9 to TRBJ1-1, with 8 bases lining up with TRBD1. The CDR3 runs 12 residues. From germline, CDR1 is SEHNR and CDR2 FQNEAQ (reference sequence). V was pared by 5 bases and J by 14 bases, with 10 bases of the junction left unmatched. CDR3 sequence (DNA): TGTGCCAGCAGCGCGACAGGGGAACTGGGCTTCTTT. Translation: CASSATGELGFF.

This chain joins TRBV4-1 and TRBJ2-1, with 8 bases fitting TRBD2. The CDR3 runs 19 residues. J was trimmed by 0 bases and V by 1 base; bases with no gene match: 11. Germline values: CDR1 MGHRA, CDR2 YSYEKL. DNA for the CDR3: TGCGCCAGCAGCCAAGGGGGCCTCCGCGGGGGGAGCTCCTACAATGAGCAGTTCTTC. It yields the protein CASSQGGLRGGSSYNEQFF.

This clone was detected once. The V and J genes are TRBV5-4 and TRBJ2-5; 10 nucleotides match TRBD2. The CDR3 has 18 amino acids. After removal of 4 bases from V and 4 bases from J, the junction contained 16 bases not matched to a gene. The germline V gene encodes CDR1 SGHNT and CDR2 YYREEE (reference sequence). DNA of the CDR3: TGTGCCAGCAGCCGGATAGGGTGGGCTAGCGGGAGTGGAGAGACCCAGTACTTC. This sequence encodes CASSRIGWASGSGETQYF.

This clone appeared a few times. The V gene is TRBV6-1, the J gene TRBJ1-2, with D perhaps matching TRBD1 (5 bases). Germline V lookup: CDR1 MNHNS, CDR2 SASEGT. The V and J ends lost 11 bases and 0 bases respectively, with 13 bases between them. CDR3 size: 13 residues. Written as DNA, the CDR3 is TGTGCCGGACACAAGGGTGCTAACTATGGCTACACCTTC. Amino acids: CAGHKGANYGYTF.

This clone was counted only a few times. The J gene is TRBJ2-1, the V gene TRBV5-1; perhaps TRBD2 as D (6 bases). V lost 0 bases and J lost 5, with 15 bases in between. CDR3 length: 16 residues. Germline CDR1 reads SGHRS; CDR2 reads YFSETQ. The CDR3 sequence is CASSLEGIGGNNEQFF. The CDR3 coding sequence is TGCGCCAGCAGCTTGGAGGGGATCGGGGGTAACAATGAGCAGTTCTTC.

The CDR3 here is CASSRQGSGNTIYF. Here the CDR3 DNA reads TGTGCCAGCAGCCGACAGGGATCTGGAAACACCATATATTTT. The V call is TRBV5-6, the J call TRBJ1-3, with 7 nucleotides matching TRBD1. The length of the CDR3 is 14 residues. With 4 bases clipped from V and 1 base from J, the junction kept 2 bases outside the gene matches. From germline, CDR1 is SGHDT and CDR2 YYEEEE.

This clone was counted a single time. The chain joins TRBV30 to TRBJ1-1; D is perhaps TRBD1 (6 bases). The germline gives CDR1 GTSNPN, CDR2 SVGIG (reference sequence). The V end lost 0 bases, the J end lost 11 bases, and 10 bases lay between the germline ends. The CDR3 runs 11 residues. The CDR3 loop is CAWSVGGAAFF. In DNA, the CDR3 is TGTGCCTGGAGTGTAGGGGGTGCGGCTTTCTTT.

The V gene is TRBV4-3, the J gene TRBJ2-3; 10 nucleotides line up with TRBD2. Germline loops: CDR1 LGHNA, CDR2 YSLEER. The CDR3 totals 15 residues. The trim removed 4 bases at V and 5 bases at J, leaving 6 bases unmatched. The CDR3 DNA follows: TGCGCCAGCAGCCCGCTAGCGGGAGACGTAGATACGCAGTATTTT. This sequence encodes CASSPLAGDVDTQYF.

This clone was counted only a few times. The gene calls are TRBV2 and TRBJ2-7; 7 bases are shared with TRBD2. Germline V gene lookup returns CDR1 SNHLY and CDR2 FYNNEI. The CDR3 covers 14 residues. With V trimmed by 6 bases and J by 0 bases, 5 bases remained unmatched. CDR3 loop: CASRDTSVSYEQYF. The CDR3 DNA is TGTGCCAGCAGAGATACTAGCGTCTCCTACGAGCAGTACTTC.

The chain carries TRBV30 and TRBJ2-5; 9 bases map to TRBD2. The V segment lost 2 bases and the J segment 4 bases; nucleotides outside the gene matches: 8. Germline CDR1 is GTSNPN and CDR2 is SVGIG (reference sequence). This CDR3 region has 15 residues. The CDR3 bases are TGTGCCTGGAGTCGTAAGCGGGGGGCGGGAGAGACCCAGTACTTC. Translation: CAWSRKRGAGETQYF.

This clone was recorded only once. The genes are TRBV5-1 and TRBJ1-4; TRBD1 aligns across 11 bases. V shed 2 bases, J shed 6 bases, and the junction held 6 bases outside the gene matches. Germline-derived CDR1 and CDR2 are SGHRS and YFSETQ. The CDR3 is 16 amino acids. The CDR3 coding sequence is TGCGCCAGCAGCTTTGGGGACAGGGGGACGGATGAAAAACTGTTTTTT. Residues: CASSFGDRGTDEKLFF. Full variable domain (remainder filled in from reference TRBV5-1 and TRBJ1-4): KAGVTQTPRYLIKTRGQQVTLSCSPISGHRSVSWYQQTPGQGLQFLFEYFSETQRNKGNFPGRFSGRQFSNSRSEMNVSTLELGDSALYLCASSFGDRGTDEKLFFGSGTQLSVL.

The rearrangement links TRBV4-1 to TRBJ2-3, with 7 bases aligning to TRBD1. Losses at the gene ends were 3 bases for V and 6 bases for J; bases not matched to a gene: 6. Looked up from germline, CDR1 is MGHRA and CDR2 is YSYEKL. CDR3 length: 14 amino acids. The CDR3 DNA follows: TGCGCCAGCAGCCAGCCGACAGGGAAGGATACGCAGTATTTT. Residues: CASSQPTGKDTQYF.

V usage is TRBV5-4 and J usage is TRBJ2-5; TRBD2 matches at 9 bases. Germline lookup yields CDR1 SGHNT and CDR2 YYREEE (reference sequence). Losses at the gene ends were 2 bases for V and 1 base for J; bases not matched to a gene: 6. This CDR3 comprises 16 residues. The CDR3 spells CASSLGAGGSQETQYF. CDR3 coding DNA: TGTGCCAGCAGCTTAGGAGCGGGGGGCTCCCAAGAGACCCAGTACTTC.

Only a few counts were recorded for this clone. The gene calls are TRBV6-5 and TRBJ2-7; no definite D call. The CDR3 spans 15 residues. Between the trimmed V and J ends, which lost 2 bases and 5 bases, there was a span of 16 bases. Per germline, CDR1 MNHEY and CDR2 SVGAGI. As DNA, the CDR3 is TGTGCCAGCAGTTACCACCATATAGGTAGCAACGAGCAGTACTTC. Protein product: CASSYHHIGSNEQYF.

V and J are TRBV7-2 and TRBJ2-5, with 7 bases lining up with TRBD1. The length of the CDR3 is 13 residues. Germline loops: CDR1 SGHTA, CDR2 FQGNSA. V was clipped by 4 bases and J by 4 bases; unmatched bases: 3. CDR3 DNA: TGTGCCAGCAGCTCCGGGACAGTAGAGACCCAGTACTTC. Protein sequence: CASSSGTVETQYF.

Only one count was recorded for this clone. This sequence joins TRBV5-1 and TRBJ2-1; 7 nucleotides line up with TRBD1. The V gene's germline CDR1 is SGHRS and CDR2 YFSETQ. V dropped 4 bases and J dropped 6; count of bases not matched to a gene: 13. This CDR3 contains 16 residues. The CDR3 nucleotides are TGCGCCAGCAGCCTTAGGCCCTGGGCAGGGGGCAATGAGCAGTTCTTC. It encodes CASSLRPWAGGNEQFF. The full variable domain, its missing parts supplied by reference TRBV5-1 and TRBJ2-1, is KAGVTQTPRYLIKTRGQQVTLSCSPISGHRSVSWYQQTPGQGLQFLFEYFSETQRNKGNFPGRFSGRQFSNSRSEMNVSTLELGDSALYLCASSLRPWAGGNEQFFGPGTRLTVL.

The chain links TRBV5-7 to TRBJ1-5; D remains ambiguous. TRBV5-7 is placed among ORFs of uncertain function. V lost 3 bases, J lost 5 bases, and 27 bases lay in between. CDR3 length: 19 residues. The DNA for the CDR3 is TGTGCCAGCAGCTGCCATTCCGGGATGACGGGGAGGTGGGATCAGCCCCAGCATTTT. Amino acid sequence: CASSCHSGMTGRWDQPQHF.

This chain joins TRBV7-9 and TRBJ2-7; perhaps TRBD2 as D (6 bases). Germline-derived CDR1 and CDR2 are SEHNR and FQNEAQ (reference sequence). The germline V and J ends were trimmed by 4 bases and 5 bases, with 12 bases remaining between them. This CDR3 comprises 13 residues. The CDR3 region has the DNA TGTGCCAGCAGCTCGGTAGCGGTTAACGAGCAGTACTTC. This translates into CASSSVAVNEQYF.

Here the CDR3 reads CASSYFRGGNEQYF. The CDR3 DNA sequence: TGTGCCAGCAGTTACTTTAGGGGAGGAAACGAGCAGTACTTC. This rearrangement joins TRBV6-5 to TRBJ2-7; possible D gene TRBD2, 6 bases. The CDR3 is made up of 14 amino acids. Germline V gene lookup returns CDR1 MNHEY and CDR2 SVGAGI. Between the trimmed V and J ends, which lost 1 base and 5 bases, there was a span of 12 bases.

The V and J genes are TRBV30 and TRBJ2-7, with TRBD1 matching 8 bases. V shed 5 bases and J 6 bases; nucleotides not matched to a gene: 12. This CDR3 has 14 residues. The germline V gene has CDR1 GTSNPN and CDR2 SVGIG (reference sequence). CDR3 loop: CAWDLNGQGGEQYF. The CDR3 nucleotides read TGTGCCTGGGACCTCAACGGACAGGGCGGCGAGCAGTACTTC.

The rearrangement links TRBV4-1 to TRBJ2-2; 12 nucleotides line up with TRBD2. This CDR3 contains 20 residues. With 2 bases clipped from V and 5 bases from J, the junction kept 15 bases outside the gene matches. From germline, CDR1 is MGHRA and CDR2 YSYEKL. The CDR3 DNA reads as TGCGCCAGCAGCCAAACCGGGACAGGACGACTAGCGGGAGAAACCGGGGAGCTGTTTTTT. This translates into CASSQTGTGRLAGETGELFF.

This chain links TRBV7-9 with TRBJ2-7; 9 nucleotides match TRBD1. The CDR3 totals 14 residues. With 5 bases clipped from V and 5 bases from J, the junction kept 7 bases outside the gene matches. Germline V gene lookup returns CDR1 SEHNR and CDR2 FQNEAQ (reference sequence). The CDR3 DNA follows: TGTGCCAGCAGCCACCGGGACAGGGACGACGAGCAGTACTTC. Its protein product is CASSHRDRDDEQYF.

The V call is TRBV4-2, the J call TRBJ1-6, with D uncertain. The CDR3 spans 16 residues. The germline V gene has CDR1 LGHNA and CDR2 YNFKEQ. V was pared by 0 bases and J by 0 bases, with 6 bases between. CDR3 coding DNA: TGTGCCAGCAGCCAAGATTTTAGCTCCTATAATTCACCCCTCCACTTT. Translating gives CASSQDFSSYNSPLHF.